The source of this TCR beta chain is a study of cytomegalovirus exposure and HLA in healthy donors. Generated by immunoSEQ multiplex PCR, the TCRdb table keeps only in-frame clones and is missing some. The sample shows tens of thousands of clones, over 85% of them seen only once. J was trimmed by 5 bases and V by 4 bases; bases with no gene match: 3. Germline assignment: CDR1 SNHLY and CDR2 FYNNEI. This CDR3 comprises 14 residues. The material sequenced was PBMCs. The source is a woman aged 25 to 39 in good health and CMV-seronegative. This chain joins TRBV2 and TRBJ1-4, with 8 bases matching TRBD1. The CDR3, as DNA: TGTGCCAGCAGTGGAGGGACAGGAAATGAAAAACTGTTTTTT. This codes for CASSGGTGNEKLFF.